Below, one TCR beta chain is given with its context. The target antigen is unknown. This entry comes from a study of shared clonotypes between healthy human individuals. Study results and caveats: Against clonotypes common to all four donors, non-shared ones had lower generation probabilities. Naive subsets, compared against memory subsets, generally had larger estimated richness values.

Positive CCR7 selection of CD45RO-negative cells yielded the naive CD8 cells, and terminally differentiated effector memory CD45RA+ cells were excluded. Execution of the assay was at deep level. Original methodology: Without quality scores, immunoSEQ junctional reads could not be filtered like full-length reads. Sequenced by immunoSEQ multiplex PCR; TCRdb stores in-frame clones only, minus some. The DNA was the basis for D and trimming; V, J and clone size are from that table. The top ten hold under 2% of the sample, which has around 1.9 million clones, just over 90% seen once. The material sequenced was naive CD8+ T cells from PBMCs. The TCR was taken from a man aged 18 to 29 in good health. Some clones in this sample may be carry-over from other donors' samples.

This CDR3 reads CASSGWSYTF. In DNA, the CDR3 is TGTGCCAGCAGCGGTTGGAGCTACACCTTC. This sequence joins TRBV4-2 and TRBJ1-2; D unresolved. The V end was cut by 5 bases, the J end by 9 bases, with 7 bases between. This CDR3 region has 10 residues. Germline V CDR1 and CDR2: LGHNA, YNFKEQ.